This T cell receptor (beta chain) emerged from a study of cytomegalovirus exposure and HLA in healthy donors. The study, taken as a whole, reports: Earlier findings revealed that most TCR beta V segments proved productive either about 87% or about 30% of the time.

With 60 Vbeta and 13 Jbeta primers, the PCR was carried out. Profiling relied on immunoSEQ multiplex PCR, and the TCRdb table lists in-frame clones only, not all of them. The table shows about 120,000 clones, with less than 80% occurring only once. This clone was counted a few times. Its antigen is not identified. The CDR3 runs to 14 residues. Between the trimmed V and J ends, which lost 0 bases and 5 bases, there was a span of 8 bases. Germline V CDR1 and CDR2: LGHNA, YSLEER. The chain employs TRBV4-3 and TRBJ1-5, with D possibly matching TRBD1 (6 bases). This clonotype was obtained from a young woman in good health and CMV-seronegative. Material: PBMCs. CDR3 sequence reads: CASSQEQGDQPQHF. Written as DNA, the CDR3 is TGCGCCAGCAGCCAAGAACAGGGAGATCAGCCCCAGCATTTT.